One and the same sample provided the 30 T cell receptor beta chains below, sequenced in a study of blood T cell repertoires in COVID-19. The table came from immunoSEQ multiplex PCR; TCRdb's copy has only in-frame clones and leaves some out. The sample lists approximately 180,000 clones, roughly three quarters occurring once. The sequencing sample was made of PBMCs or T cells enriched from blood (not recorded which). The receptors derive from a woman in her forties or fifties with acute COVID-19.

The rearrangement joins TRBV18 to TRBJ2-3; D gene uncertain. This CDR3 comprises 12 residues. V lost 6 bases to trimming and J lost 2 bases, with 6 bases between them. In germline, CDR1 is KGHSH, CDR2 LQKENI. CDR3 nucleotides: TGTGCCAGCTCCCCTTCCACAGATACGCAGTATTTT. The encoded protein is CASSPSTDTQYF.

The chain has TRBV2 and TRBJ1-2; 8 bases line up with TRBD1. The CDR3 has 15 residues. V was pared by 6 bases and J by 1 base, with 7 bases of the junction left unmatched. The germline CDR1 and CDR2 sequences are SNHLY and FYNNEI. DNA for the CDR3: TGTGCCAGCAGGGACAGGGCGACCGTTAACTATGGCTACACCTTC. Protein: CASRDRATVNYGYTF.

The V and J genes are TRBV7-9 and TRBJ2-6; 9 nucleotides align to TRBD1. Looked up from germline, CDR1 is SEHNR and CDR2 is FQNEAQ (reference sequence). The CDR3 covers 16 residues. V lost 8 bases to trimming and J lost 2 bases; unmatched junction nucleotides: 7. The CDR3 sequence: CASSQTGGAGANVLTF. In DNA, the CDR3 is TGTGCCAGCTCCCAGACAGGGGGGGCTGGGGCCAACGTCCTGACTTTC.

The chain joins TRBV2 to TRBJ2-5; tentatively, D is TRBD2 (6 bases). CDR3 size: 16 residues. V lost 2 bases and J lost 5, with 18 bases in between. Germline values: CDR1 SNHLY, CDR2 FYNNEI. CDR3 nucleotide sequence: TGTGCCAGCAGTGAAACCGTGCTAGCGAATGAGGAGACCCAGTACTTC. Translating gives CASSETVLANEETQYF.

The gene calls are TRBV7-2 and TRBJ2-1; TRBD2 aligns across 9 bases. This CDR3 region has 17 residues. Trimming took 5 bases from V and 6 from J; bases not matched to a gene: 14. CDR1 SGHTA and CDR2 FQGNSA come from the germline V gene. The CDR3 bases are TGTGCCAGCAGCCCTGGGTCCGCGGGGGGGCCGGGCAATGAGCAGTTCTTC. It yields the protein CASSPGSAGGPGNEQFF.

The CDR3: CATSVSLEETQYF. The CDR3 coding sequence is TGTGCCACCAGTGTCAGTCTGGAAGAGACCCAGTACTTC. This chain connects TRBV24-1 to TRBJ2-5; D unresolved. Germline CDR1 is KGHDR and CDR2 is SFDVKD. This CDR3 has 13 amino acids. V was trimmed by 5 bases and J by 3 bases, leaving 9 bases between them.

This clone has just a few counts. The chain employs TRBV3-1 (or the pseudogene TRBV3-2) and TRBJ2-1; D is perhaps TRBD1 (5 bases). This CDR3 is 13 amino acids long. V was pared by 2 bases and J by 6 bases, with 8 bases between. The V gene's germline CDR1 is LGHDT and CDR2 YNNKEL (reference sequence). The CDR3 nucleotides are TGTGCCAGCAGCCAACAGGGAAGCAATGAGCAGTTCTTC. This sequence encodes CASSQQGSNEQFF.

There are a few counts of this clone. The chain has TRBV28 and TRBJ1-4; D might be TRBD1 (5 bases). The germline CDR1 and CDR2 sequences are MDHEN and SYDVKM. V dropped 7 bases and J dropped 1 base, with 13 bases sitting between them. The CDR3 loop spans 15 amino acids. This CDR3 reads CASTPGGRTNEKLFF. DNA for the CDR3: TGTGCCAGCACCCCCGGGGGAAGAACTAATGAAAAACTGTTTTTT.

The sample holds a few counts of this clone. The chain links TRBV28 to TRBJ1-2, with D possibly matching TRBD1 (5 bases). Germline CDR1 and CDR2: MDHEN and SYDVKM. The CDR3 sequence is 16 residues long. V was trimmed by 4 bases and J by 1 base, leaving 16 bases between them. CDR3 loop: CASSYGTRPNNYGYTF. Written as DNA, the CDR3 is TGTGCCAGCAGTTATGGGACTCGACCTAATAACTATGGCTACACCTTC.

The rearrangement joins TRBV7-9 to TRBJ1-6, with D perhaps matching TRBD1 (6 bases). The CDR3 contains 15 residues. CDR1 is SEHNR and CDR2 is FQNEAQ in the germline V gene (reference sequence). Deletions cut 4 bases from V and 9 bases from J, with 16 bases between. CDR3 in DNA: TGTGCCAGCAGCTGGGAAACAGGGTTCGGTTCACCCCTCCACTTT. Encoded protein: CASSWETGFGSPLHF.

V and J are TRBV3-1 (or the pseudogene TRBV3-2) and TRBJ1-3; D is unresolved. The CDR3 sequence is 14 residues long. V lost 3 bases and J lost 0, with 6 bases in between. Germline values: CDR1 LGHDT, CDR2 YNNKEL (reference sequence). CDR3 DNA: TGTGCCAGCAGCCATGCAGGCTCTGGAAACACCATATATTTT. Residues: CASSHAGSGNTIYF.

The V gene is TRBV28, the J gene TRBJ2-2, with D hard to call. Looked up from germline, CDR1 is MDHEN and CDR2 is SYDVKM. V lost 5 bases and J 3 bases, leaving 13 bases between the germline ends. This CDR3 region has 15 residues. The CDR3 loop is CASSPLSGHTGELFF. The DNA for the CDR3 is TGTGCCAGCAGTCCCCTGTCCGGTCACACCGGGGAGCTGTTTTTT.

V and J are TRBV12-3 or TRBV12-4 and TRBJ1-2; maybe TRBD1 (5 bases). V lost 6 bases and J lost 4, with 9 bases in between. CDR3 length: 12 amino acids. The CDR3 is CASRYRTYGYTF. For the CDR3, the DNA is TGTGCCAGCAGATACAGGACCTATGGCTACACCTTC.

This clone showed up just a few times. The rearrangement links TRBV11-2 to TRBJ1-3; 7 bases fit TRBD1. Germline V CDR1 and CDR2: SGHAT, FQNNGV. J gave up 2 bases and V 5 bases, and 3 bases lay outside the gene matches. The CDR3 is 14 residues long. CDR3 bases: TGTGCCAGCAGCGGGACAGTACCTGGAAACACCATATATTTT. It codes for CASSGTVPGNTIYF. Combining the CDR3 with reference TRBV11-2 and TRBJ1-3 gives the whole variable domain EAGVAQSPRYKIIEKRQSVAFWCNPISGHATLYWYQQILGQGPKLLIQFQNNGVVDDSQLPKDRFSAERLKGVDSTLKIQPAKLEDSAVYLCASSGTVPGNTIYFGEGSWLTVV.

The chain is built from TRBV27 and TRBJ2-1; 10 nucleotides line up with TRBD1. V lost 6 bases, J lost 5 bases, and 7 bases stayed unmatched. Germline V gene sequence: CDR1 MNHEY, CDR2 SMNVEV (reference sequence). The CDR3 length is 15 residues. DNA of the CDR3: TGTGCCAGCAGCCCGGACAGGGGGGACCACAATGAGCAGTTCTTC. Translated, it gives CASSPDRGDHNEQFF.

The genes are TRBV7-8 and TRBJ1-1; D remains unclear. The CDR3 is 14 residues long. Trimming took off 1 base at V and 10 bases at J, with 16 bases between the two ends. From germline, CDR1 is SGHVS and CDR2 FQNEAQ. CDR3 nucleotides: TGTGCCAGCAGCTTAGAAATAGCGGGATTCGGAGCTTTCTTT. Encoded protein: CASSLEIAGFGAFF.

For the CDR3, the DNA is TGTGCCAGCAGCTTTAGCGGGGGGCAACAAGAGACCCAGTACTTC. It codes for CASSFSGGQQETQYF. The chain joins TRBV11-2 to TRBJ2-5, with 10 bases identical to TRBD2. The germline V gene has CDR1 SGHAT and CDR2 FQNNGV. J was trimmed by 2 bases and V by 3 bases; bases with no gene match: 3. The CDR3 contains 15 residues.

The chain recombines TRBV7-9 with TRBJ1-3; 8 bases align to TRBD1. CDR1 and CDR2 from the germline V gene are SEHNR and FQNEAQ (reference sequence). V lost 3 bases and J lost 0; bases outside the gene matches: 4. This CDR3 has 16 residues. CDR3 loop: CASSLGQASSGNTIYF. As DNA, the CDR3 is TGTGCCAGCAGCTTGGGACAGGCCTCCTCTGGAAACACCATATATTTT.

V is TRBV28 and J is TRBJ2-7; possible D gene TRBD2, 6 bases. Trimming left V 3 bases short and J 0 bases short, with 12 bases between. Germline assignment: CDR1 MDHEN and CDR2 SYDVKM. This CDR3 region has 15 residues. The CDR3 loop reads CASSFGGKSSYEQYV. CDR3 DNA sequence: TGTGCCAGCAGTTTTGGCGGGAAGAGCTCCTACGAGCAGTACGTC.

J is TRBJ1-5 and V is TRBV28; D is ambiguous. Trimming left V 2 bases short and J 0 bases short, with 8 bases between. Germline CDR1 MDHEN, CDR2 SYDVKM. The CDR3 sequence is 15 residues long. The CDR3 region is CASSLNQDSNQPQHF. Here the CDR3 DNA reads TGTGCCAGCAGTTTAAACCAGGATAGCAATCAGCCCCAGCATTTT.

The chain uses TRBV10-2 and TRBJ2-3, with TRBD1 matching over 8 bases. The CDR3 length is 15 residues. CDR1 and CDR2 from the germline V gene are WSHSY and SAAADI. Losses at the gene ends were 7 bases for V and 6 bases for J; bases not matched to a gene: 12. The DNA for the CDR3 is TGCGCCAGCACCCAAGGAACAGGGGGGCGGGATACGCAGTATTTT. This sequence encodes CASTQGTGGRDTQYF.

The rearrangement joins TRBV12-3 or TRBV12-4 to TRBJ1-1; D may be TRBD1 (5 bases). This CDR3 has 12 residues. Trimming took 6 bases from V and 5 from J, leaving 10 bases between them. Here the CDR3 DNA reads TGTGCCAGCAGCTCAGGGCAGACTGAAGCTTTCTTT. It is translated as CASSSGQTEAFF.

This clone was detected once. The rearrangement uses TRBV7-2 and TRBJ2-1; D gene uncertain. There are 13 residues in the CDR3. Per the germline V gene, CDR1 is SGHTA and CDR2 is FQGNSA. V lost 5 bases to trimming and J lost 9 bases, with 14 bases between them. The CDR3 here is CASSPWSGSEQFF. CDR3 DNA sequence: TGTGCCAGCAGCCCGTGGTCAGGCAGTGAGCAGTTCTTC.

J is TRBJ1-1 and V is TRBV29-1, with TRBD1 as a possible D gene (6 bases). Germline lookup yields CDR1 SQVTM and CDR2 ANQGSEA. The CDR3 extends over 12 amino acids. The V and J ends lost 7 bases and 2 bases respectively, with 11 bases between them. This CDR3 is CSALQGNTEAFF. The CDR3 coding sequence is TGCAGCGCCCTACAGGGAAACACTGAAGCTTTCTTT.

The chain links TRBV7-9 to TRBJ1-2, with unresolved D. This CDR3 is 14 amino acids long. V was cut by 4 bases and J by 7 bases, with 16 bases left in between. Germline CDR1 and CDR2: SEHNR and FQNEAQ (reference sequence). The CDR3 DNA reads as TGTGCCAGCAGCTCCGGGGTTCCGTCAGGTGGCTACACCTTC. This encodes CASSSGVPSGGYTF.

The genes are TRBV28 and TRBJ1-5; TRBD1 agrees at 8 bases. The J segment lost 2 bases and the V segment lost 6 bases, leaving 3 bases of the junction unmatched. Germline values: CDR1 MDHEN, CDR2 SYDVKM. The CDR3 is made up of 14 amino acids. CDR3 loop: CASRVGQGNQPQHF. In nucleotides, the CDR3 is TGTGCCAGCAGGGTGGGACAGGGCAATCAGCCCCAGCATTTT.

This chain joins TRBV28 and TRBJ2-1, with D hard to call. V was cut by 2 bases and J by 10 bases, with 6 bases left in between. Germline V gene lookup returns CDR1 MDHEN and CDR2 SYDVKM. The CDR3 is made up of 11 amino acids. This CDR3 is CASSLTLEQFF. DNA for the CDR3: TGTGCCAGCAGTTTAACGCTAGAGCAGTTCTTC.

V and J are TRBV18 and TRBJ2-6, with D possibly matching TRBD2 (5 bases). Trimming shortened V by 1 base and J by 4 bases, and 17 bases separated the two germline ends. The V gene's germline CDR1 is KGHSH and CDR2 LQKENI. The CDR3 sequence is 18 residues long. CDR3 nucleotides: TGTGCCAGCTCACCACAAACCCCTCGGGGTGCCGGGGCCAACGTCCTGACTTTC. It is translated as CASSPQTPRGAGANVLTF. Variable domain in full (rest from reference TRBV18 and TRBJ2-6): NAGVMQNPRHLVRRRGQEARLRCSPMKGHSHVYWYRQLPEEGLKFMVYLQKENIIDESGMPKERFSAEFPKEGPSILRIQQVVRGDSAAYFCASSPQTPRGAGANVLTFGAGSRLTVL.

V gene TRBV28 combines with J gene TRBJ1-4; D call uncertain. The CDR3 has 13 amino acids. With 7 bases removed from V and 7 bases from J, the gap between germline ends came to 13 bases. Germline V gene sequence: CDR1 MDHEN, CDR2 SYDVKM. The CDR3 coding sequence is TGTGCCAGCATCCAATCTACGGGTGAAAAACTGTTTTTT. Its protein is CASIQSTGEKLFF.

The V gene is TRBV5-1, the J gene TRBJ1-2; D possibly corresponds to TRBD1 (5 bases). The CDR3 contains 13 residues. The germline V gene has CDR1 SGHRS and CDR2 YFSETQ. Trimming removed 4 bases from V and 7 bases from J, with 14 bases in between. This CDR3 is CASSAGGIGGYTF. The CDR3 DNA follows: TGCGCCAGCAGCGCGGGGGGGATAGGTGGCTACACCTTC.